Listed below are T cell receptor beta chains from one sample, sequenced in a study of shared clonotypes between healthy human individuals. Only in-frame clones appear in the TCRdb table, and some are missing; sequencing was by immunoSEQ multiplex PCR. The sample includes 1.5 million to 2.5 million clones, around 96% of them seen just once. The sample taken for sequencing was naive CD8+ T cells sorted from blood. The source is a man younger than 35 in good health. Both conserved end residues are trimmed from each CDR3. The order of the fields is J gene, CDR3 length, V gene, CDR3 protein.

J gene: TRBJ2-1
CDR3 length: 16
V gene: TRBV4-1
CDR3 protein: ASSQDLGGADYDNEQF

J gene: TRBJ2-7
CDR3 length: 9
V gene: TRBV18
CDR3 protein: ASSPAYEQY

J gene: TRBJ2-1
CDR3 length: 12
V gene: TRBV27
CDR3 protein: ASSPTLSYNEQF

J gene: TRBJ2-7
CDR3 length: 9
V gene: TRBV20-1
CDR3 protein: SARAGGAQY

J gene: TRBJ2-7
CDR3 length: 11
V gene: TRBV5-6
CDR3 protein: ASSLAASYEQY

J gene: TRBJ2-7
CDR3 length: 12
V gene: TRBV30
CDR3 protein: AWGPGQGADEQY

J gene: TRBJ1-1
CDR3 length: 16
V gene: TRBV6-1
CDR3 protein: ASSDAYGTGEGNTEAF

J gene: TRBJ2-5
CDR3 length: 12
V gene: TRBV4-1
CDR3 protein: ASSQRPGSETQY

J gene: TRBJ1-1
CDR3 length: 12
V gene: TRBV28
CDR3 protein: ASRSAEPAVEAF

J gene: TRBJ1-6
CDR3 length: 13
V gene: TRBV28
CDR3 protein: ASSFGDRGNSPLH

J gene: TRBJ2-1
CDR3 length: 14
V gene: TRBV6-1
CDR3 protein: ASSELSGGTYNEQF

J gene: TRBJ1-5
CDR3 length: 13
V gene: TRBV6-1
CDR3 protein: ASSPRDGSNQPQH

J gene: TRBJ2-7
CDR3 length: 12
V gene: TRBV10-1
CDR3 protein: ASSSGDSPYEQY

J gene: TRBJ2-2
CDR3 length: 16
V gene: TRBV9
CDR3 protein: ASSVEMGQDINTGELF

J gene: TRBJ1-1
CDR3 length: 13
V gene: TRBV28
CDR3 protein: ASSLYLTKHTEAF

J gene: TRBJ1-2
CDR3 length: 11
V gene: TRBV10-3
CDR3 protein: AIFSFGEMGYT

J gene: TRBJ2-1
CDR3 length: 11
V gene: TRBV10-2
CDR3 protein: ASSDWANNEQF

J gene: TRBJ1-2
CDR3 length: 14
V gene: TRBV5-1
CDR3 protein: ASSSLEQGLVSGYT

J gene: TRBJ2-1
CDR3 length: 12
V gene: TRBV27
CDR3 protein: ASRYGLAGDEQF

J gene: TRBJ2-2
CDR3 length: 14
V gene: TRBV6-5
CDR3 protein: ASSYSLGEGTGELF

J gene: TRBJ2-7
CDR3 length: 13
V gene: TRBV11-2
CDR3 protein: ASSLGPSTHYEQY

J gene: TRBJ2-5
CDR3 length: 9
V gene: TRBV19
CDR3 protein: ATGAVETQY

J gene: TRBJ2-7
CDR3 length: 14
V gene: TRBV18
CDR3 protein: ASSPTPGLAAYEQY

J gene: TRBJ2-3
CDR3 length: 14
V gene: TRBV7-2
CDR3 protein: ASSQLLGPLTDTQY

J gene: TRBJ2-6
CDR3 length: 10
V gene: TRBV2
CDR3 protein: ASPSGANVLT

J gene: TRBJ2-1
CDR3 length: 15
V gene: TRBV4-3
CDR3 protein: ASSQGPGLAGANEQF

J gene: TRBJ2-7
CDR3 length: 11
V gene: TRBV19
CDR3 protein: ASSNTGGYEQY

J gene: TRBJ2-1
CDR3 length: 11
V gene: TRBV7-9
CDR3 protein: VGALANHNEQF

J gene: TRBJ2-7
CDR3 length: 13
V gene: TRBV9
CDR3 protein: ASSPGGMGYYEQY

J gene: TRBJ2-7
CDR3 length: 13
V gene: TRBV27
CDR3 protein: ASSTETGALHEQY

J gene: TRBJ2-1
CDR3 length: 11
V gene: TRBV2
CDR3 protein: ASSDYEATEQF

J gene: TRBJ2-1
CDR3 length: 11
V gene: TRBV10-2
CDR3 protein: ASSESRADEQF

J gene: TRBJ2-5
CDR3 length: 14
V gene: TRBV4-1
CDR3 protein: ASSQVVRGEQETQY

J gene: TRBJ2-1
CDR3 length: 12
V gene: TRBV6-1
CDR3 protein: AIQLAGGLDEQF

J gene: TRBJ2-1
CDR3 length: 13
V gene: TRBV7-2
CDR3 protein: ASSFVPGPSNEQF